This entry lists 5 T cell receptor beta chains sequenced from one sample in a study of T cell responses to AZD1222 COVID-19 vaccine. Using immunoSEQ multiplex PCR, the repertoire was profiled, and TCRdb retains in-frame clones only, with some absent. The data contain under 150,000 clones, under 90% of them singletons. The source was peripheral blood, collected 28 days after the second AZD1222 dose. Source of these receptors: an adult who received the AZD1222 COVID-19 vaccine.

V gene TRBV3-1 (or the pseudogene TRBV3-2) combines with J gene TRBJ1-1; no definite D call. The length of the CDR3 is 14 residues. Trimming left V 1 base short and J 2 bases short, with 8 bases between. CDR1 and CDR2 from the germline V gene are LGHDT and YNNKEL (reference sequence). CDR3 DNA: TGTGCCAGCAGCCAAGTGGGCAGTAACACTGAAGCTTTCTTT. Encoded protein: CASSQVGSNTEAFF.

In its sample, this clone was seen once. The chain combines TRBV20-1 with TRBJ1-1; D remains ambiguous. Per germline, CDR1 DFQATT and CDR2 SNEGSKA (reference sequence). The CDR3 has 11 amino acids. Trimming took 6 bases from V and 1 from J, leaving 6 bases between them. The CDR3 DNA is TGCAGTGCCGGACGGAACACTGAAGCTTTCTTT. Encoded protein: CSAGRNTEAFF.

This clone has a single count. The chain is built from TRBV5-5 and TRBJ2-5, with TRBD2 matching over 13 bases. The CDR3 loop spans 18 amino acids. J lost 5 bases, V lost 0 bases, and 10 bases had no gene match. Germline values: CDR1 SGHKS, CDR2 YYEKEE (reference sequence). CDR3 nucleotides: TGTGCCAGCAGCTTGGGACTAGCGGGGGGTTACAACGGTGAGACCCAGTACTTC. Translating gives CASSLGLAGGYNGETQYF.

V usage is TRBV5-1 and J usage is TRBJ1-4; D uncertain. CDR1 and CDR2 (germline): SGHRS, YFSETQ. The CDR3 is 13 residues long. Trimming removed 3 bases from V and 4 bases from J, with 7 bases in between. Written as DNA, the CDR3 is TGCGCCAGCAGCTCTAGGGTTAATGAAAAACTGTTTTTT. The encoded protein is CASSSRVNEKLFF.

V gene TRBV28 combines with J gene TRBJ2-1; 8 bases agree with TRBD2. V gave up 5 bases and J gave up 4 bases; unmatched junction bases: 13. Germline CDR1 is MDHEN and CDR2 is SYDVKM. The CDR3 runs to 17 residues. The CDR3 DNA follows: TGTGCCAGCAGTCTACGACCTCGGGGGGGACCGTACAATGAGCAGTTCTTC. It specifies CASSLRPRGGPYNEQFF.